The clone carrying this T cell receptor beta chain appeared once. This sample is drawn from a study of blood T cell repertoires in COVID-19. Study at large: Sites in the United States, Italy and Spain provided acute and convalescent COVID-19 samples. In each case, the material was cDNA or gDNA derived from T cells, B-cell-depleted T cells, or PBMCs.

There are 15 residues in the CDR3. The V segment lost 3 bases and the J segment 4 bases; nucleotides outside the gene matches: 6. Germline-derived CDR1 and CDR2 are MNHNS and SASEGT. Data came from immunoSEQ multiplex PCR; TCRdb stores just in-frame clones and leaves some out. The top ten hold roughly 1.6% of the sample, which has hundreds of thousands of clones, approximately 87% seen once. V is TRBV6-1 and J is TRBJ2-4, with TRBD1 identical over 7 bases. Sequencing used peripheral blood. The sequence came from a middle-aged woman who had recovered from COVID-19. This CDR3 reads CASSDEGALKNIQYF. The CDR3 DNA sequence: TGTGCCAGCAGTGACGAGGGGGCGCTTAAAAACATTCAGTACTTC.